This T cell receptor (beta chain) came from a study of T cell responses to AZD1222 COVID-19 vaccine. Study-wide results and caveats: A reported finding is that nearly half of spike-specific TCRs target unmutated variant regions.

Comments on this clone: Its antigen is still unknown.

The junction had 5 bases not matched to a gene; V was cut back by 2 bases and J by 2 bases. Germline V gene data show CDR1 as SGHTA and CDR2 as FQGTGA. The length of the CDR3 is 17 residues. Libraries were prepared by immunoSEQ multiplex PCR; TCRdb keeps only in-frame clonotypes and omits some of them. The profile shows 65,000 to 90,000 clones, roughly 88% of them singletons. The gene calls are TRBV7-3 and TRBJ2-2, with 10 bases aligning to TRBD1. Sequencing used peripheral blood, obtained on day 0 of AZD1222 vaccination. This TCR came from an adult in good health. DNA for the CDR3: TGTGCCAGCAGCTTAGACGGGACAGGGGTCAACACCGGGGAGCTGTTTTTT. Its translation: CASSLDGTGVNTGELFF. Supplemented by reference TRBV7-3 and TRBJ2-2, the full variable domain reads GAGVSQTPSNKVTEKGKYVELRCDPISGHTALYWYRQSLGQGPEFLIYFQGTGAADDSGLPNDRFFAVRPEGSVSTLKIQRTERGDSAVYLCASSLDGTGVNTGELFFGEGSRLTVL.